This T cell receptor (beta chain) was identified in a study of T cell responses to AZD1222 COVID-19 vaccine. Method: immunoSEQ multiplex PCR; TCRdb's copy keeps in-frame clones and lacks some. The sample has about 72,000 clones, roughly 84% seen once. Trimming shortened V by 0 bases and J by 5 bases, and 10 bases separated the two germline ends. The length of the CDR3 is 14 residues. CDR1 is LGHNA and CDR2 is YSLEER in the germline V gene. The sample here was peripheral blood, taken on day 0 of AZD1222 vaccination. The chain recombines TRBV4-3 with TRBJ1-1; perhaps TRBD1 as D (5 bases). The receptor was derived from an adult in good health. The CDR3, as DNA: TGCGCCAGCAGCCAAGAAGAGAGGGGTACTGAAGCTTTCTTT. This codes for CASSQEERGTEAFF.